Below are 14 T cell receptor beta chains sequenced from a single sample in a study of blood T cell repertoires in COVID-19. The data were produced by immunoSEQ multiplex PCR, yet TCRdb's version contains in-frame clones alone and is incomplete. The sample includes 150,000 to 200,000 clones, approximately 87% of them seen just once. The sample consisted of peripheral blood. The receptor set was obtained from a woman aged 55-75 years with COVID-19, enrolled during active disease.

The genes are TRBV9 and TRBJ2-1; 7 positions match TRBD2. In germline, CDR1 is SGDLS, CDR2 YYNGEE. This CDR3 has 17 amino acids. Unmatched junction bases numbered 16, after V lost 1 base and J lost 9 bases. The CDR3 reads CASSVPIPGLRVSEQFF. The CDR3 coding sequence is TGTGCCAGCAGCGTACCAATCCCGGGACTAAGGGTTAGTGAGCAGTTCTTC. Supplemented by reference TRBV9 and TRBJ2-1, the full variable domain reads DSGVTQTPKHLITATGQRVTLRCSPRSGDLSVYWYQQSLDQGLQFLIQYYNGEERAKGNILERFSAQQFPDLHSELNLSSLELGDSALYFCASSVPIPGLRVSEQFFGPGTRLTVL.

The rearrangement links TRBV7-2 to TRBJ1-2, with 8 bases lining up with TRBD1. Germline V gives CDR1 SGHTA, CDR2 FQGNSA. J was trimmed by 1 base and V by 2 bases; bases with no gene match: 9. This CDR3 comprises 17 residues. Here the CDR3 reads CASSLLRQGLLNYGYTF. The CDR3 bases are TGTGCCAGCAGCTTACTGAGACAGGGGCTGCTTAACTATGGCTACACCTTC. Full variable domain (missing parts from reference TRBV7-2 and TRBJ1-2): GAGVSQSPSNKVTEKGKDVELRCDPISGHTALYWYRQSLGQGLEFLIYFQGNSAPDKSGLPSDRFSAERTGGSVSTLTIQRTQQEDSAVYLCASSLLRQGLLNYGYTFGSGTRLTVV.

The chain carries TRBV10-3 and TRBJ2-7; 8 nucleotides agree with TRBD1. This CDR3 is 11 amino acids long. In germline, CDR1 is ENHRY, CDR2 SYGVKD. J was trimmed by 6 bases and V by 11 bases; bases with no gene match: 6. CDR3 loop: CASTTGVEQYF. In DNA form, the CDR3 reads TGTGCCTCCACGACAGGGGTCGAGCAGTACTTC.

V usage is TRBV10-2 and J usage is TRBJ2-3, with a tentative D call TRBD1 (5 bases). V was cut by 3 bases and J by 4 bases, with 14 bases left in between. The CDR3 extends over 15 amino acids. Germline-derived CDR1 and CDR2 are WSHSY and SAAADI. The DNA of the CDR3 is TGCGCCAGCAGTGAAAGGGGTCAGGGCGCAGATACGCAGTATTTT. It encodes CASSERGQGADTQYF.

CDR3 nucleotide sequence: TGCGCCAGCAGCGCGGGAAGCGGGAGTAAGGCCACTGAGCAGTTCTTC. It specifies CASSAGSGSKATEQFF. The V and J genes are TRBV10-1 and TRBJ2-1, with 8 nucleotides matching TRBD2. The V segment lost 6 bases and the J segment 9 bases; nucleotides outside the gene matches: 16. The CDR3 is made up of 16 amino acids. CDR1 is WNHNN, CDR2 SYGVQD, per germline (reference sequence).

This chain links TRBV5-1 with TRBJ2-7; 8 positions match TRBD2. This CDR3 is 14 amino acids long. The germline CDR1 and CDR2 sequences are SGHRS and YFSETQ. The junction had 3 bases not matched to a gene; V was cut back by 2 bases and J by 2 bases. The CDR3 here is CASSLLAEAYEQYF. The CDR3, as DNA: TGCGCCAGCAGCTTACTAGCGGAGGCCTACGAGCAGTACTTC.

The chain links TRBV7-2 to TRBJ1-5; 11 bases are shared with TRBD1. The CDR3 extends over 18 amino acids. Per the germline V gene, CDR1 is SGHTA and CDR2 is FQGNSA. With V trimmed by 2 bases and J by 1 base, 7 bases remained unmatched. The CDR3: CASSLRGQGAVSNQPQHF. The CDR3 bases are TGTGCCAGCAGCTTAAGAGGACAGGGGGCTGTGAGCAATCAGCCCCAGCATTTT. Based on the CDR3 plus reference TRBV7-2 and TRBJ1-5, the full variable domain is GAGVSQSPSNKVTEKGKDVELRCDPISGHTALYWYRQSLGQGLEFLIYFQGNSAPDKSGLPSDRFSAERTGGSVSTLTIQRTQQEDSAVYLCASSLRGQGAVSNQPQHFGDGTRLSIL.

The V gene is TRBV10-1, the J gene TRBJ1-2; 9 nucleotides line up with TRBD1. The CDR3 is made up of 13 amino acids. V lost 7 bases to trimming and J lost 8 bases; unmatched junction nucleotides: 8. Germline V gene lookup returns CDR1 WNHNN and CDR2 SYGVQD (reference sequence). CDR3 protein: CASKKDRGGGYTF. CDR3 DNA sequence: TGCGCCAGCAAGAAGGACAGGGGAGGCGGCTACACCTTC.

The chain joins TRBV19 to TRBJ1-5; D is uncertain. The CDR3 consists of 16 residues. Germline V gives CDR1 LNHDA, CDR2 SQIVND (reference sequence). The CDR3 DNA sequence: TGTGCTAGACCTCCCAAAGGGCGGGATAAGGATCAGCCCCAGCATTTT. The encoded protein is CARPPKGRDKDQPQHF.

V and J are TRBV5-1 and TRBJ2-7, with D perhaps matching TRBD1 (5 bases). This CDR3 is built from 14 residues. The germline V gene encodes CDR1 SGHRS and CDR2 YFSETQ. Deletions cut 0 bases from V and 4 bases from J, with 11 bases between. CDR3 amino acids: CASSLVQEPYEQYF. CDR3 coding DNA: TGCGCCAGCAGCTTGGTACAGGAACCTTACGAGCAGTACTTC.

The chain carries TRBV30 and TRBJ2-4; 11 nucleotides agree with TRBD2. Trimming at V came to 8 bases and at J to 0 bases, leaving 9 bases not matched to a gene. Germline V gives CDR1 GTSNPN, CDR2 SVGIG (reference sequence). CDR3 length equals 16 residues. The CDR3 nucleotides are TGTGCCGGAGGAGTAGCGGGAGGGGTAGCCAAAAACATTCAGTACTTC. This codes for CAGGVAGGVAKNIQYF.

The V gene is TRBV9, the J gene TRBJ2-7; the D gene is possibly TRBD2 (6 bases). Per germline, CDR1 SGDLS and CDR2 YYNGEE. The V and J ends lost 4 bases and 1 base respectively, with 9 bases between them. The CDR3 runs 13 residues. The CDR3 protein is CASSWEESYEQYF. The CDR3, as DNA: TGTGCCAGCAGCTGGGAGGAGTCCTACGAGCAGTACTTC.

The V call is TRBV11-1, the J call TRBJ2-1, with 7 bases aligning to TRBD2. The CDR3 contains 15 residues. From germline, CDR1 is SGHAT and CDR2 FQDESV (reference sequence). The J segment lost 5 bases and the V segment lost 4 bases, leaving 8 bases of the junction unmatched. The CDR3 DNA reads TGTGCCAGCAGCTCCAGCGGGAAAGCTGACAATGAGCAGTTCTTC. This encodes CASSSSGKADNEQFF.

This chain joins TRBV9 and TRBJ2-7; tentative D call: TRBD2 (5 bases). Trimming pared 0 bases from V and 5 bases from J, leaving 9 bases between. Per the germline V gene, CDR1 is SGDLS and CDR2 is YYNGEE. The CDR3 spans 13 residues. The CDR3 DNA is TGTGCCAGCAGCGTAGGCATGGAGGACGAGCAGTACTTC. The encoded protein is CASSVGMEDEQYF. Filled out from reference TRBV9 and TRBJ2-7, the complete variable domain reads DSGVTQTPKHLITATGQRVTLRCSPRSGDLSVYWYQQSLDQGLQFLIQYYNGEERAKGNILERFSAQQFPDLHSELNLSSLELGDSALYFCASSVGMEDEQYFGPGTRLTVT.